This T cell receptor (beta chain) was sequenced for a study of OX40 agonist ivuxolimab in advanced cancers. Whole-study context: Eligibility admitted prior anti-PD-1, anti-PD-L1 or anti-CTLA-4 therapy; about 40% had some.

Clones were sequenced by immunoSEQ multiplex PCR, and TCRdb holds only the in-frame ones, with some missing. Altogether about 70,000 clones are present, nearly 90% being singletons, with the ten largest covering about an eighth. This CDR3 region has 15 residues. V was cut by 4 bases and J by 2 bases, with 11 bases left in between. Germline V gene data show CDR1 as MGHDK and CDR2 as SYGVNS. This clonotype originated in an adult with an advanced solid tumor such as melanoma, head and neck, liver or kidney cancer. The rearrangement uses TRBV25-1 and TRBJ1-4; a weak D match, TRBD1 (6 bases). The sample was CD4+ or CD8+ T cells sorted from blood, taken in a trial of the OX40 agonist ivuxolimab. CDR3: CASSGGGRTNEKLFF. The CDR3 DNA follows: TGTGCCAGCAGTGGCGGGGGGCGTACTAATGAAAAACTGTTTTTT.